The 30 T cell receptor beta chains below come from one sample, sequenced in a study of control samples from healthy donors and cancer patients. The repertoire was sequenced with immunoSEQ multiplex PCR; TCRdb's copy has only in-frame clones and lacks some. Among 150,000 or so clones listed, 92% were seen once. What was sequenced was blood. These receptors originate from a young man in good health.

The rearrangement joins TRBV28 to TRBJ1-3, with 9 bases aligning to TRBD1. CDR1 MDHEN and CDR2 SYDVKM come from the germline V gene. The CDR3 totals 14 residues. The trim removed 6 bases at V and 3 bases at J, leaving 3 bases unmatched. CDR3 in amino acids: CASRTGGLGNTIYF. Here the CDR3 DNA reads TGTGCCAGCAGGACAGGGGGGCTTGGAAACACCATATATTTT.

The genes are TRBV6-1 and TRBJ2-1; TRBD2 is a possible D gene (5 bases). The germline V and J ends were trimmed by 2 bases and 8 bases, with 16 bases remaining between them. This CDR3 contains 15 residues. CDR1 MNHNS and CDR2 SASEGT come from the germline V gene. In DNA, the CDR3 is TGTGCCAGCAGTGAAAGGGCTAGCTTGGTCGATGAGCAGTTCTTC. Translated, it gives CASSERASLVDEQFF.

The chain is built from TRBV6-4 and TRBJ2-1, with no clear D. This CDR3 spans 16 amino acids. V lost 1 base, J lost 8 bases, and 18 bases lay in between. Germline lookup yields CDR1 MRHNA and CDR2 SNTAGT. CDR3 protein: CASSDWPVDRDHEQFF. The CDR3 DNA reads as TGTGCCAGCAGTGACTGGCCAGTCGACCGAGACCATGAGCAGTTCTTC.

This clone has more than one count but fewer than ten. This rearrangement joins TRBV6-5 to TRBJ1-1; D possibly corresponds to TRBD1 (6 bases). Per the germline V gene, CDR1 is MNHEY and CDR2 is SVGAGI. V lost 6 bases and J lost 8, with 13 bases in between. The CDR3 contains 12 residues. In DNA, the CDR3 is TGTGCCAGCAGCCGCGGGGGGGCGGAAGCTTTCTTT. It yields the protein CASSRGGAEAFF.

The DNA of the CDR3 is TGTGCCAGCGGGCTGACAGGGGAGACCCAGCATTTT. Residues: CASGLTGETQHF. The V gene is TRBV28, the J gene TRBJ1-5, with 8 positions matching TRBD1. The CDR3 has 12 residues. Germline values: CDR1 MDHEN, CDR2 SYDVKM. The V and J ends lost 8 bases and 11 bases, in that order; junction bases with no gene match: 8.

The V call is TRBV2, the J call TRBJ1-5, with unresolved D. The germline V gene has CDR1 SNHLY and CDR2 FYNNEI. The CDR3 sequence is 17 residues long. Trimming shortened V by 1 base and J by 0 bases, and 13 bases separated the two germline ends. DNA of the CDR3: TGTGCCAGCAGTGAAGATCAGGACTCCTCTAGCAATCAGCCCCAGCATTTT. Translation gives CASSEDQDSSSNQPQHF.

The rearrangement links TRBV11-2 to TRBJ2-5, with D hard to call. The germline V gene encodes CDR1 SGHAT and CDR2 FQNNGV. Trimming cost V 5 bases and J 5 bases, with 9 bases left between them. The CDR3 has 12 residues. The CDR3 DNA follows: TGTGCCAGCAGCACAGACCGGGAGACCCAGTACTTC. Its translation: CASSTDRETQYF.

The J gene is TRBJ1-2, the V gene TRBV12-3 or TRBV12-4; possibly TRBD1 for D (6 bases). The V end was cut by 3 bases, the J end by 5 bases, with 10 bases between. This CDR3 has 13 amino acids. The CDR3 sequence is CASSLRGGYGYTF. The CDR3 DNA reads TGTGCCAGCAGTTTGAGGGGGGGTTATGGCTACACCTTC.

The V gene is TRBV9, the J gene TRBJ2-1, with 7 positions matching TRBD2. The V gene's germline CDR1 is SGDLS and CDR2 YYNGEE. The length of the CDR3 is 17 residues. The J segment lost 0 bases and the V segment lost 3 bases, leaving 9 bases of the junction unmatched. CDR3 region: CASSGNMGGSSYNEQFF. The DNA of the CDR3 is TGTGCCAGCAGCGGGAACATGGGGGGGAGCTCCTACAATGAGCAGTTCTTC. Together with reference TRBV9 and TRBJ2-1, the CDR3 gives the full variable domain: DSGVTQTPKHLITATGQRVTLRCSPRSGDLSVYWYQQSLDQGLQFLIQYYNGEERAKGNILERFSAQQFPDLHSELNLSSLELGDSALYFCASSGNMGGSSYNEQFFGPGTRLTVL.

This chain uses TRBV7-2 with TRBJ2-7, with D unclear. CDR1 SGHTA and CDR2 FQGNSA come from the germline V gene. The CDR3 is 11 residues long. Trimming stripped 5 bases from V and 6 bases from J, with 8 bases between. The CDR3 spells CASSPISEQYF. In DNA, the CDR3 is TGTGCCAGCAGCCCCATCTCCGAGCAGTACTTC.

The J gene is TRBJ1-1, the V gene TRBV2, with D perhaps matching TRBD1 (5 bases). The CDR3 has 12 residues. Germline V gene sequence: CDR1 SNHLY, CDR2 FYNNEI. Trimming removed 7 bases at V and 4 bases at J, with 10 bases between. The CDR3 nucleotides are TGTGCCAGCACCCTTGACAGCACTGAAGCTTTCTTT. This encodes CASTLDSTEAFF.

Concerning this clone: Other nucleotide sequences in the sample specify the same CDR3. The chain uses TRBV15 and TRBJ1-5; no clear D gene. CDR3 length: 12 amino acids. CDR1 LNHNV and CDR2 YYDKDF come from the germline V gene (reference sequence). The V and J ends lost 0 bases and 7 bases respectively, with 4 bases between them. Here the CDR3 reads CATSRDVQPQHF. CDR3 DNA sequence: TGTGCCACCAGCAGAGATGTGCAGCCCCAGCATTTT.

The chain employs TRBV6-5 and TRBJ2-5; 11 bases are a match to TRBD2. The CDR3 totals 15 residues. V gave up 0 bases and J gave up 3 bases; unmatched junction bases: 0. Germline assignment: CDR1 MNHEY and CDR2 SVGAGI. As DNA, the CDR3 is TGTGCCAGCAGTTACTCTAGCGGGGGGGAAGAGACCCAGTACTTC. Amino acid sequence: CASSYSSGGEETQYF.

This rearrangement joins TRBV2 to TRBJ1-3, with TRBD1 matching over 10 bases. There are 13 residues in the CDR3. The trim removed 7 bases at V and 4 bases at J, leaving 1 base unmatched. CDR1 SNHLY and CDR2 FYNNEI come from the germline V gene. CDR3 sequence: CASKTGGGNTIYF. The CDR3 DNA follows: TGTGCCAGCAAGACAGGGGGCGGAAACACCATATATTTT.

This clone was seen a single time. V gene TRBV5-6 combines with J gene TRBJ2-5; 11 bases match TRBD2. The CDR3 extends over 14 amino acids. Germline CDR1 is SGHDT and CDR2 is YYEEEE. The V and J ends lost 4 bases and 3 bases, in that order; junction bases with no gene match: 2. DNA of the CDR3: TGTGCCAGCAGCCCGGGACTAGCGGAAGAGACCCAGTACTTC. Its translation is CASSPGLAEETQYF.

The J gene is TRBJ1-1, the V gene TRBV7-9, with TRBD1 identical over 9 bases. Germline CDR1 is SEHNR and CDR2 is FQNEAQ (reference sequence). The CDR3 covers 13 residues. Trimming removed 5 bases from V and 11 bases from J; junction bases left unmatched: 9. The CDR3 reads CASSAGQGKAAFF. CDR3 sequence (DNA): TGTGCCAGCAGCGCTGGACAGGGGAAGGCCGCTTTCTTT.

This clone occurred a few times. V gene TRBV2 combines with J gene TRBJ2-1; 7 nucleotides match TRBD1. The CDR3 sequence is 15 residues long. Per germline, CDR1 SNHLY and CDR2 FYNNEI. The V and J ends lost 8 bases and 0 bases, in that order; junction bases with no gene match: 7. The CDR3 spells CASPRGLSSYNEQFF. CDR3 nucleotide sequence: TGTGCCAGCCCGAGGGGGCTGAGCTCCTACAATGAGCAGTTCTTC.

The chain has TRBV3-1 (or the pseudogene TRBV3-2) and TRBJ2-5; D might be TRBD1 or TRBD2, each matching 5 bases. CDR3 length: 16 residues. V lost 1 base, J lost 3 bases, and 15 bases lay in between. Looked up from germline, CDR1 is LGHDT and CDR2 is YNNKEL (reference sequence). In nucleotides, the CDR3 is TGTGCCAGCAGCCAAGTTGGGGGAGTGGGGGAAGAGACCCAGTACTTC. This encodes CASSQVGGVGEETQYF.

The genes are TRBV27 and TRBJ2-4; D unclear. Trimming removed 2 bases from V and 2 bases from J, with 4 bases in between. Germline assignment: CDR1 MNHEY and CDR2 SMNVEV (reference sequence). The CDR3 consists of 13 residues. The CDR3 DNA is TGTGCCAGCAGTTTAGGCCCCAAAAACATTCAGTACTTC. Protein: CASSLGPKNIQYF.

This chain connects TRBV11-2 to TRBJ2-2; TRBD2 is a possible D gene (7 bases). CDR1 and CDR2 (germline): SGHAT, FQNNGV. The CDR3 loop spans 14 amino acids. V lost 2 bases and J 6 bases, leaving 10 bases between the germline ends. In nucleotides, the CDR3 is TGTGCCAGCAGCTTATGGGGGGGCCCCGGGGAGCTGTTTTTT. Protein sequence: CASSLWGGPGELFF.

The rearrangement joins TRBV3-1 (or the pseudogene TRBV3-2) to TRBJ1-1, with 9 bases aligning to TRBD1. The CDR3 has 13 residues. The germline CDR1 and CDR2 sequences are LGHDT and YNNKEL (reference sequence). Trimming took 3 bases from V and 10 from J; bases not matched to a gene: 6. CDR3 in DNA: TGTGCCAGCAGCCATAGGACAGGGGACGGAGCTTTCTTT. It encodes CASSHRTGDGAFF.

This chain uses TRBV10-1 with TRBJ1-1; 8 nucleotides agree with TRBD1. Germline V gene data show CDR1 as WNHNN and CDR2 as SYGVQD (reference sequence). With 2 bases clipped from V and 4 bases from J, the junction kept 9 bases outside the gene matches. This CDR3 spans 16 amino acids. In DNA form, the CDR3 reads TGCGCCAGCAGTGAGCGGGGGACAGGCTGGGCCACTGAAGCTTTCTTT. It yields the protein CASSERGTGWATEAFF.

The chain couples TRBV11-2 to TRBJ2-3; 7 nucleotides agree with TRBD1. Germline assignment: CDR1 SGHAT and CDR2 FQNNGV. V shed 4 bases, J shed 0 bases, and the junction held 7 bases outside the gene matches. The CDR3 length is 16 residues. DNA of the CDR3: TGTGCCAGCAGCTCCCCCGACAGGGCTAGCACAGATACGCAGTATTTT. Amino acids: CASSSPDRASTDTQYF.

The genes are TRBV5-5 and TRBJ2-2, with D perhaps matching TRBD2 (6 bases). In germline, CDR1 is SGHKS, CDR2 YYEKEE (reference sequence). Trimming took 7 bases from V and 1 from J, leaving 14 bases between them. This CDR3 comprises 15 residues. CDR3 nucleotides: TGTGCCAGCCGCCGACTAGGGCAGAACACCGGGGAGCTGTTTTTT. Amino acid sequence: CASRRLGQNTGELFF. The complete variable domain, with remaining parts taken from reference TRBV5-5 and TRBJ2-2, reads DAGVTQSPTHLIKTRGQQVTLRCSPISGHKSVSWYQQVLGQGPQFIFQYYEKEERGRGNFPDRFSARQFPNYSSELNVNALLLGDSALYLCASRRLGQNTGELFFGEGSRLTVL.

This clone has only a few counts. This sequence joins TRBV4-2 and TRBJ1-1; no definite D call. V gave up 0 bases and J gave up 4 bases, with 9 bases separating them. This CDR3 region has 14 residues. The V gene's germline CDR1 is LGHNA and CDR2 YNFKEQ. CDR3 nucleotides: TGTGCCAGCAGCCAAGAGCGAGGGAGCACTGAAGCTTTCTTT. It encodes CASSQERGSTEAFF.

The chain links TRBV10-3 to TRBJ1-1; possibly TRBD1 for D (5 bases). The CDR3 is 13 amino acids. The germline V and J ends were trimmed by 1 base and 10 bases, with 13 bases remaining between them. Germline CDR1 reads ENHRY; CDR2 reads SYGVKD. CDR3 sequence (DNA): TGTGCCATCAGTGAGTGGGATATCGGGGGAGCTTTCTTT. Protein: CAISEWDIGGAFF.

This chain connects TRBV5-1 to TRBJ2-1; the D gene is possibly TRBD2 (5 bases). V lost 0 bases, J lost 0 bases, and 7 bases lay in between. The V gene's germline CDR1 is SGHRS and CDR2 YFSETQ. This CDR3 is 15 amino acids long. The CDR3 nucleotides read TGCGCCAGCAGCTTGGCCGGGGACTCCTACAATGAGCAGTTCTTC. Residues: CASSLAGDSYNEQFF.

The J gene is TRBJ2-7, the V gene TRBV7-9; D uncertain. V was trimmed by 9 bases and J by 2 bases, leaving 11 bases between them. Germline V lookup: CDR1 SEHNR, CDR2 FQNEAQ (reference sequence). There are 12 residues in the CDR3. CDR3 protein: CASTPETYEQYF. The CDR3, as DNA: TGTGCCAGTACACCTGAAACCTACGAGCAGTACTTC.

The rearrangement uses TRBV14 and TRBJ1-4, with unresolved D. The CDR3 loop spans 14 amino acids. Trimming removed 9 bases at V and 0 bases at J, with 11 bases between. CDR1 is SGHDN and CDR2 is FVKESK in the germline V gene. The CDR3 protein is CASYSGTTNEKLFF. As DNA, the CDR3 is TGTGCCAGTTACAGTGGGACAACTAATGAAAAACTGTTTTTT.

The genes are TRBV19 and TRBJ2-5, with TRBD2 matching over 9 bases. Germline V gene sequence: CDR1 LNHDA, CDR2 SQIVND (reference sequence). J gave up 0 bases and V 4 bases, and 6 bases lay outside the gene matches. The CDR3 loop spans 16 amino acids. CDR3 in DNA: TGTGCCAGTAGTAGTCAGCGGGGGGATTACCAAGAGACCCAGTACTTC. This sequence encodes CASSSQRGDYQETQYF.